Listed below are T cell receptor beta chains from one sample, sequenced in a study of T cell repertoires in ileal Crohn's disease. The data were produced by immunoSEQ multiplex PCR, yet TCRdb's version contains in-frame clones alone and is incomplete. The sample records nearly 11,000 clones, 79% being singletons. Material: ileal tissue. The receptors stem from an adult with Crohn's disease. CDR3s include the opening cysteine and the closing phenylalanine or tryptophan. A D gene is named only where the DNA matches it firmly. For some rows the clone size is stated as once, few or many, or as a class when expanded; others skip it.

D | J | size | V | CDR3 | DNA
TRBD1 | TRBJ1-2 | NA | TRBV5-6 | CASSLVYSGGDDGYTF | TGTGCCAGCAGCTTGGTATATTCAGGGGGCGACGATGGCTACACCTTC
TRBD1 | TRBJ2-7 | NA | TRBV6-5 | CASSWHGQGDYEQYF | TGTGCCAGCAGCTGGCATGGACAGGGAGACTACGAGCAGTACTTC
NA | TRBJ1-3 | medium-sized | TRBV2 | CASSLSSGNTIYF | TGTGCCAGCAGCCTTAGTTCTGGAAACACCATATATTTT
TRBD1 | TRBJ1-4 | NA | TRBV30 | CAWGTGTTTNEKLFF | TGTGCCTGGGGGACAGGTACCACAACTAATGAAAAACTGTTTTTT
NA | TRBJ2-2 | NA | TRBV5-6 | CASSLLGTLTTGELFF | TGTGCCAGCAGCTTGTTAGGAACGTTGACTACCGGGGAGCTGTTTTTT
NA | TRBJ1-4 | few | TRBV15 | CATSRDSLQGINEKLFF | TGTGCCACCAGCAGAGATAGTCTCCAGGGGATTAATGAAAAACTGTTTTTT
TRBD1 | TRBJ1-3 | NA | TRBV5-6 | CASSLQIGQGRYF | TGTGCCAGCAGCTTGCAAATTGGACAGGGGAGATATTTT
NA | TRBJ2-1 | NA | TRBV5-6 | CASSLVDGGEQFF | TGTGCCAGCAGCTTGGTAGACGGGGGTGAGCAGTTCTTC
NA | TRBJ2-7 | few | TRBV6-1 | CASSSVYEQYF | TGTGCCAGCAGTTCCGTCTACGAGCAGTACTTC
NA | TRBJ1-3 | once | TRBV5-5 | CASSLSEQGRGNTIYF | TGTGCCAGCAGCTTGAGCGAACAGGGACGGGGTAACACCATATATTTT
TRBD1 | TRBJ1-6 | NA | TRBV5-4 | CASSPGQGVRRNSPLHF | TGTGCCAGCAGCCCCGGACAGGGGGTGAGACGAAATTCACCCCTCCACTTT
TRBD1 | TRBJ2-1 | NA | TRBV19 | CASSMDRGSYNEQFF | TGTGCCAGTAGTATGGACAGGGGCTCCTACAATGAGCAGTTCTTC
TRBD2 | TRBJ2-1 | few | TRBV6-4 | CASRDDIAGEYFF | TGTGCCAGCAGGGACGATATAGCGGGGGAGTATTTCTTC
TRBD1 | TRBJ2-1 | NA | TRBV27 | CASSLSAQGIWDEQFF | TGTGCCAGCAGTTTATCGGCACAGGGGATTTGGGATGAGCAGTTCTTC
TRBD1 | TRBJ1-4 | NA | TRBV5-1 | CASSYSLPGQGRTNEKLFF | TGCGCCAGCAGCTACTCCCTACCGGGACAGGGGAGAACTAATGAAAAACTGTTTTTT
NA | TRBJ2-3 | NA | TRBV6-5 | CASSSSADTQYF | TGTGCCAGCAGTTCCAGCGCAGATACGCAGTATTTT
NA | TRBJ1-1 | NA | TRBV7-2 | CASSPRQMNTEAFF | TGTGCCAGCAGCCCTCGACAGATGAACACTGAAGCTTTCTTT
TRBD2 | TRBJ2-5 | NA | TRBV5-4 | CASSLRLAGEKEYF | TGTGCCAGCAGCTTGCGGCTAGCGGGGGAAAAGGAGTACTTC
NA | TRBJ1-2 | NA | TRBV10-1 | CASRAQGRNYGYTF | TGCGCCAGCCGGGCGCAGGGCCGTAACTATGGCTACACCTTC
NA | TRBJ1-2 | NA | TRBV19 | CASSIRPLGYGYTF | TGTGCCAGTAGTATTCGTCCCCTCGGCTATGGCTACACCTTC
TRBD1 | TRBJ1-5 | NA | TRBV27 | CASSFGTGYQPQHF | TGTGCCAGCAGTTTTGGGACAGGGTATCAGCCCCAGCATTTT
NA | TRBJ2-1 | NA | TRBV5-4 | CASGLGAANYNEQFF | TGTGCCAGCGGACTTGGAGCAGCGAACTACAATGAGCAGTTCTTC
NA | TRBJ2-6 | NA | TRBV27 | CASSLSLSGANVLTF | TGTGCCAGCAGTTTATCCCTTTCTGGGGCCAACGTCCTGACTTTC
TRBD1 | TRBJ1-2 | NA | TRBV7-9 | CASSFTGTGEPSNYGYTF | TGTGCCAGCAGCTTCACCGGGACAGGGGAGCCTTCTAACTATGGCTACACCTTC
NA | TRBJ1-2 | NA | TRBV6-1 | CASSEASYGYTF | TGTGCCAGCAGTGAAGCCAGCTATGGCTACACCTTC
NA | TRBJ1-6 | NA | TRBV10-2 | CASSRGDSPLHF | TGCGCCAGCAGTCGGGGAGATTCACCCCTCCACTTT
NA | TRBJ1-2 | NA | TRBV30 | CAWSVSGYGYTF | TGTGCCTGGAGTGTATCCGGCTATGGCTACACCTTC
TRBD1 | TRBJ1-6 | NA | TRBV5-1 | CASSDPGQGSSPLHF | TGCGCCAGCAGCGACCCGGGACAGGGTAGTTCACCCCTCCACTTT
NA | TRBJ2-3 | NA | TRBV5-4 | CASSLVGQGPDTQYF | TGTGCCAGCAGCTTGGTAGGACAAGGCCCAGATACGCAGTATTTT
TRBD2 | TRBJ2-1 | NA | TRBV10-3 | CAIRRTSGSSYNEQFF | TGTGCCATCAGAAGGACTAGCGGGAGCTCCTACAATGAGCAGTTCTTC
TRBD1 | TRBJ1-2 | NA | TRBV6-5 | CASRGTGGFYTF | TGTGCCAGCAGAGGGACAGGGGGGTTCTACACCTTC
NA | TRBJ2-7 | NA | TRBV5-1 | CASSPSQGAEQYF | TGCGCCAGCAGCCCTTCCCAGGGTGCCGAGCAGTACTTC
TRBD1 | TRBJ2-6 | NA | TRBV19 | CASKVRDRDSGANVLTF | TGTGCCAGTAAAGTTAGGGACAGAGATTCTGGGGCCAACGTCCTGACTTTC
TRBD2 | TRBJ2-7 | NA | TRBV2 | CASRVAGLAYEQYF | TGTGCCAGCAGGGTAGCGGGTCTGGCCTACGAGCAGTACTTC
NA | TRBJ2-4 | NA | TRBV6-5 | CASSGNRESKNIQYF | TGTGCCAGCAGTGGAAACAGGGAGTCCAAAAACATTCAGTACTTC
NA | TRBJ2-3 | NA | TRBV5-1 | CASSLGAGDTQYF | TGCGCCAGCAGCTTGGGCGCGGGAGATACGCAGTATTTT
TRBD2 | TRBJ2-5 | NA | TRBV7-9 | CASSGGGFWETQYF | TGTGCCAGCAGCGGGGGGGGGTTTTGGGAGACCCAGTACTTC
TRBD1 | TRBJ2-5 | NA | TRBV27 | CASKVTGVGTQYF | TGTGCCAGCAAAGTCACAGGGGTTGGGACCCAGTACTTC